This paragraph covers one TCR beta chain sequence. This clonotype has ten or more counts. Its antigen specificity is not known. Base qualities are not provided; no much larger clone lies one nucleotide away. In the ophthalmopathy patients, disease was moderately to severely active, with a Clinical Activity Score of 3 or more, a NOSPECS grade of 4 or more, and a duration of less than 3 months. The study excluded patients with uncontrolled infections, other autoimmune diseases, pregnancy or lactation. Diagnoses were established on the basis of clinical symptoms, serum thyroxine and TRAb, thyroid ultrasound, and orbital computed tomography. Ficoll-Paque density gradient centrifugation was used to isolate PBMCs from around 9.1 ml of fresh peripheral blood. Total RNA was extracted using Trizol reagent, and RNA quality was assessed on an Agilent 2100 Bioanalyzer. The germline V gene gives CDR1 as ENHRY and CDR2 as SYGVKD. Relative to germline, V is 6 bases shorter and J is 5 bases shorter, with 10 bases between their ends. From the cysteine up to the phenylalanine, the CDR3 has a length of 12 residues. Only CDR3 DNA is held: 36 bases, read in frame from base 1.

This sample was taken from a study of T cells in Graves' hyperthyroidism and ophthalmopathy (dated by TCRdb to the late 2010s). Notes on the research overall: Peripheral blood samples were taken at the time of initial diagnosis, prior to any treatment. For training and testing, the 110 or so patients in the discovery cohort were randomly divided in a 7:3 ratio. Whether ophthalmopathy could be predicted prospectively was tested in an independent validation cohort made up of about 18 hyperthyroidism patients plus 17 patients who later progressed to ophthalmopathy. Thyroid tissue and blood T-cell repertoires from more than 5 Graves' hyperthyroidism patients were also compared in the study. Following sampling, methimazole starting at 30 mg daily was given to hyperthyroidism patients, and high-dose intravenous methylprednisolone was given to ophthalmopathy patients. TCR Vbeta CDR3 sequencing of around 130 peripheral blood samples (approximately 44 ophthalmopathy, 75 to 85 hyperthyroidism and approximately 17 progressor patients) is reported in the paper. A discovery cohort of roughly 100 patients, approximately 45 with Graves' ophthalmopathy and 55 to 60 with stable Graves' hyperthyroidism, was used to find distinguishing TCR V-J signatures.

Overall results and qualifications from the work: Most expanded thyroid clonotypes (frequency above 0.001) were also detected in blood, suggesting blood repertoires may reflect thyroid immune responses. Sample size was not statistically predetermined, and blinding of investigators to group allocation was not performed. In validation, the model predicted progression to ophthalmopathy with around 71% sensitivity and around 72% specificity, a median of around 6.6 months before onset. Ophthalmopathy was separated from stable hyperthyroidism by a 13 V-J signature model, with 85% to 90% sensitivity and about 81% specificity obtained in cross-validation and 80%/75% obtained in testing.

The TCR beta CDR3 regions were amplified from the RNA transcripts. A first-round RT-PCR of the TCR CDR3 used the HTBI primer set with the Qiagen OneStep RT-PCR kit. Libraries were constructed in a second round of multiplex PCR, after which size selection and purification were carried out. Sequencing of the libraries was done on an Illumina HiSeq2000 using paired-end 100 bp reads. From the authors' description of their analysis: Raw data were processed with SOAPnuke, discarding reads with adapters, uncalled bases, mean Phred below 15, or no exact constant-primer or identifier match. COPE v1.2.5 was used to merge high-quality paired reads, and clonotypes were defined as unique nucleotide sequences. MiTCR v1.1 was used to align clonotypes to the IMGT TRBV, TRBD and TRBJ reference segments. The analysis was restricted to V-J combinations with a frequency above 0.0001, which together covered just over 99% of the repertoires. A TCS score was defined as the ratio of F50 (clonal expansion) to E x V (chaos), with BLOSUM62-based TCRdist applied between CDR3 peptides within each V-J. Welch's t-statistics and random forest reduced 500 to 650 V-J features to roughly 13, which were used in a naive Bayes classifier (R e1071). The raw public data were reprocessed by TCRdb itself: fastp quality trimming at Q25, MiXCR clonotype calling, in-frame beta chains only. For every CDR3 protein sequence, its rows merge into one entry that carries the most common genes and DNA. The authors' filters were not applied to this entry. Here the sample has about 400,000 distinct CDR3 sequences; roughly 15% occur a single time. In total, the top ten clones hold less than 20% of the sample.

This sequence originates from a woman between 25 and 40 years old with Graves' ophthalmopathy. The material sequenced was blood. The chain is assembled from TRBV10-3 and TRBJ1-1; the D gene assignment is ambiguous. The CDR3 here reads CAIRETGTEAFF. The nucleotide sequence reads as follows: TGTGCCATCAGGGAGACGGGGACTGAAGCTTTCTTT.